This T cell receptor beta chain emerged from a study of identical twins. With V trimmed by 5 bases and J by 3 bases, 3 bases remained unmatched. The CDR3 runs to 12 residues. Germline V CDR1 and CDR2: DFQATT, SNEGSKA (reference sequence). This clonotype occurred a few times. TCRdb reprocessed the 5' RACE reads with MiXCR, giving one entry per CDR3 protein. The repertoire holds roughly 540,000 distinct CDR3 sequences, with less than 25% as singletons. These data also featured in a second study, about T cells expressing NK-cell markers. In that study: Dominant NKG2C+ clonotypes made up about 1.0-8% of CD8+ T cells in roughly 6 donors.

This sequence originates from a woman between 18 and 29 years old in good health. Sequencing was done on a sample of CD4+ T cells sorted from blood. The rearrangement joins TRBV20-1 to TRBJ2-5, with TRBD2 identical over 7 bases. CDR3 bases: TGCAGTGCTCGGACTAGTGAAGAGACCCAGTACTTC. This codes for CSARTSEETQYF.